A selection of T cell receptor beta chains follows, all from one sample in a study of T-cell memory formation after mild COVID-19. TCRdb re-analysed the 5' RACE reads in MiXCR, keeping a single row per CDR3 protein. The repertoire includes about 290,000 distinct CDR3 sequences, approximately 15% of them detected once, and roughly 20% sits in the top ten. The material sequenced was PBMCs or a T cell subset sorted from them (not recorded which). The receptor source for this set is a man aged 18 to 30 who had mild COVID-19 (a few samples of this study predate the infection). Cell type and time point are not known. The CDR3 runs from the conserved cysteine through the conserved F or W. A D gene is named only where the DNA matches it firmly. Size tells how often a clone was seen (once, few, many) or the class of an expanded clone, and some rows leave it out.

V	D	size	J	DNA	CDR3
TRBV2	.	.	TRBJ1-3	TGTGCCAGCAGTGACGGTGCCTGGTCTGGAAACACCATATATTTT	CASSDGAWSGNTIYF
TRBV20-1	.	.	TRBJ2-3	TGCAGTGCTAGAGAACGGCGGGGCCGCACAGATACGCAGTATTTT	CSARERRGRTDTQYF
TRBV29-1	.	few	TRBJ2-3	TGCAGCGTTTCGGAGGGGGGAGATACGCAGTATTTT	CSVSEGGDTQYF
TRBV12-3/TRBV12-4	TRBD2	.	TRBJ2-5	TGTGCCAGCAGCCCGTTCCAGTTTAGCGGGGTAAGGGAGACCCAGTACTTC	CASSPFQFSGVRETQYF
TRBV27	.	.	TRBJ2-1	TGTGCCAGCAGTTCTCGACTTTACAATGAGCAGTTCTTC	CASSSRLYNEQFF
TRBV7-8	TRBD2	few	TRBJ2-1	TGTGCCAGCAGCTCCGGACTAGCGGGGGGAATGGGTGAGCAGTTCTTC	CASSSGLAGGMGEQFF
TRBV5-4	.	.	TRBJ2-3	TGTGCCAGCAGGGAGGACTACCAATCAGATACGCAGTATTTT	CASREDYQSDTQYF
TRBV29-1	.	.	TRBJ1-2	TGCAGCGCCGACAGCGACTATGGCTACACCTTC	CSADSDYGYTF
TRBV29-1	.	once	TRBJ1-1	TGCAGCGTCCGGGCGGGGGGCACTGAAGCTTTCTTT	CSVRAGGTEAFF
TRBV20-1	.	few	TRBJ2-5	TGCAGTGCTAGGAGGGCCGGGGAGGAGACCCAGTACTTC	CSARRAGEETQYF
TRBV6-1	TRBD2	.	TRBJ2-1	TGTGCCTGTAGCGGGGGGGACTACAATGAGCAGTTCTTC	CACSGGDYNEQFF
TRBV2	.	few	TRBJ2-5	TGTGCCAGCAGTGCGGCTATCCAAGAGACCCAGTACTTC	CASSAAIQETQYF
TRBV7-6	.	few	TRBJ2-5	TGTGCCAGCAGCTTAGGGACAATTGGGACCCAGTACTTC	CASSLGTIGTQYF
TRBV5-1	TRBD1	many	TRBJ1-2	TGCGCCAGCAGCCTCAGAGGGACAGCCAACTATGGCTACACCTTC	CASSLRGTANYGYTF
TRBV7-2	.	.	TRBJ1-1	TGTGCCAGCAGTGACAATGTCGGGACTGAAGCTTTCTTT	CASSDNVGTEAFF
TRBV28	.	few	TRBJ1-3	TGTGCCAGTTCAGAAAACTCTGGAAACACCATATATTTT	CASSENSGNTIYF
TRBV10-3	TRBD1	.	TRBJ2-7	TGTGCCATCAGTGAGTCGGGACAGGACTACGAGCAGTACTTC	CAISESGQDYEQYF
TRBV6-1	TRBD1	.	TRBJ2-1	TGTGCCAGCGACAGGGGTTACGATGAGCAGTTCTTC	CASDRGYDEQFF
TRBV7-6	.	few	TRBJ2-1	TGTGCCAGCAGCGCGCGAAAAAATGAGCAGTTCTTC	CASSARKNEQFF
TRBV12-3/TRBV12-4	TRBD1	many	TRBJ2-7	TGTGCCAGCAGTTCACTGGACAGGCGCTACGAGCAGTACTTC	CASSSLDRRYEQYF
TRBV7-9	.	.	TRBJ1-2	TGTGCCAGCAGCCGAGGAAGGGCGGGCGGCTACACCTTC	CASSRGRAGGYTF
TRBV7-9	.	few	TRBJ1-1	TGTGCCAGCAGCCCCGACTTGGGGAACACTGAAGCTTTCTTT	CASSPDLGNTEAFF
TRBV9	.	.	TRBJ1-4	TGTGCCAGCAACAGGGATGGATCGACTAATGAAAAACTGTTTTTT	CASNRDGSTNEKLFF
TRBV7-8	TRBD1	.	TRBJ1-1	TGTGCCAGCAGCGCTCAGGGGGCTTACATGAACACTGAAGCTTTCTTT	CASSAQGAYMNTEAFF
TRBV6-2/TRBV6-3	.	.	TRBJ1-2	TGTGCCAGCAGTTACGATCTCGGCTACACCTTC	CASSYDLGYTF
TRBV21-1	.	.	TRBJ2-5	TGTGCCAGCAGCAAAGGACAGGGAGGACAAGAGACCCAGTACTTC	CASSKGQGGQETQYF
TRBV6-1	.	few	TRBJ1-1	TGTGCCAGCAGTGTGGGGTCGGCGAACACTGAAGCTTTCTTT	CASSVGSANTEAFF
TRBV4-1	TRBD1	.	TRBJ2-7	TGCGCCAGCAGCCAGGAGCTTACAGGGGCCTACGAGCAGTACTTC	CASSQELTGAYEQYF
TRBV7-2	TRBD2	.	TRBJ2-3	TGTGCCAGCAGCCCCCTTCCTGGCGGGGGGGCCATAGATACGCAGTATTTT	CASSPLPGGGAIDTQYF
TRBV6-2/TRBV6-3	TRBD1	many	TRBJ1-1	TGTGCCAGCAGTTACTCCGGGACAGGGTCGGCTGAAGCTTTCTTT	CASSYSGTGSAEAFF
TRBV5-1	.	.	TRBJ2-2	TGCGCCAGCAGCTTGGCCCGGCAGGGGACGGCCGGGGAGCTGTTTTTT	CASSLARQGTAGELFF
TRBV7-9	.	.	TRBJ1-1	TGTGCCAGCAGCTTAGCGTGGGACGAAACTTTCTTT	CASSLAWDETFF
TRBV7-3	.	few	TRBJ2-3	TGTGCCAGCAGCCCGGATGGTCTAGCTAGAGATACGCAGTATTTT	CASSPDGLARDTQYF
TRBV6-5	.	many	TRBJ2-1	TGTGCCAGCAGTGCTGACAGGTCCTACAATGAGCAGTTCTTC	CASSADRSYNEQFF
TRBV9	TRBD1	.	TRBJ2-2	TGTGCCAGCACCGGGACAGGATCGAACACCGGGGAGCTGTTTTTT	CASTGTGSNTGELFF
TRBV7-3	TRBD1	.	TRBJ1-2	TGTGCCAGCAGCTTAAACCCCGGACAGGACTTCTATGGCTACACCTTC	CASSLNPGQDFYGYTF
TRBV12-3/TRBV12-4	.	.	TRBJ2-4	TGTGCCAGCAGTGCACAGGGCTTCCTAGCCAAAAACATTCAGTACTTC	CASSAQGFLAKNIQYF
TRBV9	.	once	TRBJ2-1	TGTGCCAGCAGCGCCCGGAGGCAGGGCTCCTACAATGAGCAGTTCTTC	CASSARRQGSYNEQFF
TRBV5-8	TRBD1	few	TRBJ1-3	TGTGCCAGCAGCTTGGGGGACAGGGCCTTCTCTGGAAACACCATATATTTT	CASSLGDRAFSGNTIYF
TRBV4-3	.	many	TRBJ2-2	TGCGCCAGCAGCCAAGAAGGCGTCGGTGGGGCCGGGGAGCTGTTTTTT	CASSQEGVGGAGELFF